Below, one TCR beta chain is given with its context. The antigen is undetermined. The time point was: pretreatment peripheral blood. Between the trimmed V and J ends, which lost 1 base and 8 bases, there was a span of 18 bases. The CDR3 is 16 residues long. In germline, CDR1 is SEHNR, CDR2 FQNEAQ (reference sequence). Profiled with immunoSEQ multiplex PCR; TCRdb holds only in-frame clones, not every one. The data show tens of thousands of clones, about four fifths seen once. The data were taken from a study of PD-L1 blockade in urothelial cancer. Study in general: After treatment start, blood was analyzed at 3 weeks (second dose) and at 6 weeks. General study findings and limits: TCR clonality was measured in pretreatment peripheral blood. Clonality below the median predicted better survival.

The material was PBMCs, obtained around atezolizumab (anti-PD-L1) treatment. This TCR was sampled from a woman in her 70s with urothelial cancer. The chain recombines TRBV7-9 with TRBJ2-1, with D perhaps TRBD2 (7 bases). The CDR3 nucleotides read TGTGCCAGCAGCTTAGGTTGGTGGGGGGGCCGGGATGAGCAGTTCTTC. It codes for CASSLGWWGGRDEQFF.